This TCR beta chain was retrieved from a study of blood T cell repertoires in COVID-19. Study information: PBMCs, B-cell-depleted T cells, or T cells were the source of the cDNA or gDNA that made up the material.

V shed 4 bases, J shed 5 bases, and the junction held 6 bases outside the gene matches. The V gene's germline CDR1 is MNHEY and CDR2 SMNVEV (reference sequence). The CDR3 contains 14 residues. As handled by the study authors: Cell counts per sample came from amplifying reference gene primers. The method was immunoSEQ multiplex PCR; TCRdb's version includes in-frame clones alone and lacks a portion of them. The V and J calls and the clone size are those of that table, but D and trimming were determined from the DNA. In the table there are some 21,000 clones, 80% to 90% of which are singletons. Sample: peripheral blood. The clonotype originates from a man aged 45-60 years with active COVID-19. The chain carries TRBV27 and TRBJ2-5; 8 bases fit TRBD1. The CDR3: CASSSGQGMETQYF. The CDR3 nucleotides are TGTGCCAGCAGTTCCGGACAGGGAATGGAGACCCAGTACTTC.